The rows below give T cell receptor beta chains drawn from one sample of a study of shared clonotypes between healthy human individuals. Sequencing used immunoSEQ multiplex PCR; TCRdb keeps in-frame clones, though not all of them. The sample contains about 1.5 million clones, more than 95% of which appear only once. The sequenced sample was naive CD4+ T cells sorted from blood. These receptors originate from a man aged 25-40 years in good health. The CDR3 runs from the conserved cysteine through the conserved F or W. Fields, in order: V gene, clone size, D gene, J gene, CDR3 DNA, CDR3 protein. A D gene is named only where the DNA matches it firmly. The size entry is marked missing in some rows and otherwise reads once, few, many or a size class.

TRBV7-3	-	TRBD2	TRBJ2-2	TGTGCCAGCAGGCGACAACCGGGACTAGCGGACACCGGGGAGCTGTTTTTT	CASRRQPGLADTGELFF
TRBV29-1	-	-	TRBJ2-6	TGCAGCGTTGCAGTTTTTCGCGCTGCGGTCCGACAGGACCCCTTCTCTGGGGCCAACGTCCTGACTTTC	CSVAVFRAAVRQDPFSGANVLTF
TRBV28	once	-	TRBJ1-4	TGTGCCAGCAGATATCGAAGGGGGAGGTCAAAACTGTTTTTT	CASRYRRGRSKLFF
TRBV10-2	-	TRBD1	TRBJ2-5	TGCGCCAGCAGTGAGTCGGGCAGGGGGTCCGAGACCCAGTACTTC	CASSESGRGSETQYF
TRBV4-2	-	TRBD2	TRBJ2-3	TGTGCCAGCAGCGAAGGCCCCCCGAGACTAGCAGCCGTGGATACGCAGTATTTT	CASSEGPPRLAAVDTQYF
TRBV4-1	-	TRBD2	TRBJ2-7	TGCGCCAGCAGCCAAGAGGGGGGGAGCGGGGAGCAGTACTTC	CASSQEGGSGEQYF
TRBV6-6	once	TRBD1	TRBJ2-7	TGTGCCAGCAGTTTGGGGACAGGTCTCTCCTACGAGCAGTACTTC	CASSLGTGLSYEQYF
TRBV5-1	-	-	TRBJ2-7	TGCGCCAGCAGCCTTCCCGGGAGCGGGGAGCAGTACTTC	CASSLPGSGEQYF
TRBV29-1	-	-	TRBJ1-1	TGCAGCGTTGGGGTCAGGCGGAACACTGAAGCTTTCTTT	CSVGVRRNTEAFF
TRBV4-1	once	TRBD2	TRBJ2-1	TGCGCCAGCAGCCAGGGACTAGCGAAGGGTTTATACAATGAGCAGTTCTTC	CASSQGLAKGLYNEQFF
TRBV5-1	-	TRBD1	TRBJ2-3	TGCGCCAGCAGCTATAGGACAGGGGGGAGCACAGATACGCAGTATTTT	CASSYRTGGSTDTQYF
TRBV5-4	-	TRBD1	TRBJ2-7	TGTGCCAGCAGCTTACGACAGGGAAGGGAGCAGTACTTC	CASSLRQGREQYF
TRBV5-5	-	TRBD2	TRBJ2-7	TGTGCCAGCAGCTTGACCGGGAGGATCCGGGAGCAGTACTTC	CASSLTGRIREQYF
TRBV7-8	-	TRBD1	TRBJ2-1	TGTGCCAGCAGCTTGCTCCGGGACAGTAAGCAGTTCTTC	CASSLLRDSKQFF
TRBV5-1	-	TRBD1	TRBJ2-1	TGCGCCAGCAGCTCTCCGGGACAGGGGAGGAATGAGCAGTTCTTC	CASSSPGQGRNEQFF
TRBV6-5	-	-	TRBJ2-6	TGTGCCAGCAGACCTTCTGGGGCCAACGTCCTGACTTTC	CASRPSGANVLTF
TRBV12-5	-	-	TRBJ1-2	TGTGCTAGTGGTCAGGGGAATGTTAGGGGTGGCTACACCTTC	CASGQGNVRGGYTF
TRBV9	-	TRBD1	TRBJ1-5	TGTGCCAGCAGCGTAGACGGGACAGGCAATCAGCCCCAGCATTTT	CASSVDGTGNQPQHF
TRBV9	-	-	TRBJ2-1	TGTGCCAGCACCAAGACTTCTGGGACAACTCCATACAATGAGCAGTTCTTC	CASTKTSGTTPYNEQFF
TRBV7-9	-	-	TRBJ1-5	TGTGCCAGCAGCCATGGGACAAGAGACAATCAGCCCCAGCATTTT	CASSHGTRDNQPQHF
TRBV15	-	-	TRBJ1-2	TGTGCCACCAGCAGGGTCCGGGACATAGAAGGCTACACCTTC	CATSRVRDIEGYTF
TRBV28	-	-	TRBJ2-7	TGTGCCAGCAGACGCACCGGGAGATACGAGCAGTACTTC	CASRRTGRYEQYF
TRBV7-9	once	-	TRBJ1-1	TGTGCCAGCAGCTTTGGAAGAGCTTTCTTT	CASSFGRAFF
TRBV7-8	-	TRBD1	TRBJ1-1	TGTGCCAGCAGCAGGGACAGGGTGAACACTGAAGCTTTCTTT	CASSRDRVNTEAFF
TRBV19	-	TRBD1	TRBJ1-1	TGTGCCAGTAGTCCTAGACCCGACAGGGCGAACACTGAAGCTTTCTTT	CASSPRPDRANTEAFF
TRBV2	-	TRBD1	TRBJ1-2	TGTGCCAGCAGAGGAGGGACAGGGGGTTCTAACTATGGCTACACCTTC	CASRGGTGGSNYGYTF
TRBV7-2	-	-	TRBJ2-3	TGTGCCAGCAGCAGACAGGCAGATACGCAGTATTTT	CASSRQADTQYF
TRBV13	-	-	TRBJ1-1	TGTGCCAGCAGCCCCCAGGGGAACACTGAAGCTTTCTTT	CASSPQGNTEAFF
TRBV5-1	-	TRBD2	TRBJ2-7	TGCGCCAGCAGCTCCGGGACTAGCGGGAGTGCCCTATACGAGCAGTACTTC	CASSSGTSGSALYEQYF
TRBV30	-	-	TRBJ2-7	TGTGCCTGGATAGGGACCTCCGAGCAGTACTTC	CAWIGTSEQYF
TRBV30	-	TRBD1	TRBJ2-7	TGTGCCTGGAGTGTACCCAACAGGGGGCCGACCTACGAGCAGTACTTC	CAWSVPNRGPTYEQYF
TRBV27	-	-	TRBJ2-7	TGTGCCAGCAGTCAAGAAGGGTTTTCCTACGAGCAGTACTTC	CASSQEGFSYEQYF
TRBV18	-	-	TRBJ1-3	TGTGCCAGCTCACCGATCGACAGCATCTCTGGAAACACCATATATTTT	CASSPIDSISGNTIYF
TRBV25-1	-	-	TRBJ1-1	TGTGCCAGCAGAGACTATACGGGTGAAGCTTTCTTT	CASRDYTGEAFF
TRBV18	-	TRBD1	TRBJ1-3	TGTGCCAGCTCACCAGGGACAGGGGAGGCCCGGAACGTATATTTT	CASSPGTGEARNVYF
TRBV15	-	-	TRBJ2-1	TGTGCCACCAGCAGAGAGGGCGGGGCTACCTACAATGAGCAGTTCTTC	CATSREGGATYNEQFF
TRBV28	-	-	TRBJ2-7	TGTGCCAGCAGCTCCCAGGGGTCCGAGCAGTACTTC	CASSSQGSEQYF
TRBV2	-	TRBD1	TRBJ2-2	TGTGCCAGCACGGACAGGGCGAACACCGGGGAGCTGTTTTTT	CASTDRANTGELFF
TRBV10-3	-	-	TRBJ2-1	TGTGCCATCAGCCTCGCTGGCGCGAACAATGAGCAGTTCTTC	CAISLAGANNEQFF
TRBV4-1	-	-	TRBJ1-5	TGCGCCAGCAGCCAAGACGGGGGTCAGCCCCAGCATTTT	CASSQDGGQPQHF
TRBV19	-	-	TRBJ2-1	TGTGCCAGTGGAGGCGGATACAATGAGCAGTTCTTC	CASGGGYNEQFF
TRBV18	-	-	TRBJ2-1	TGTGCCAGCTCAGATACCGGGACAAGCTCCTACAATGAGCAGTTCTTC	CASSDTGTSSYNEQFF
TRBV5-6	-	-	TRBJ2-7	TGTGCCAGCAGCTTGGGGGCACGGGAAACCTACGAGCAGTACTTC	CASSLGARETYEQYF
TRBV19	-	-	TRBJ2-6	TGTGCCAGTAGTATAGACAGGGCTGGGGCCAACGTCCTGACTTTC	CASSIDRAGANVLTF
TRBV21-1	-	-	TRBJ2-2	TGTGCCAGCAGCAAAGACAGGGTGGGTAGTGCCGGGGAGCTGTTTTTT	CASSKDRVGSAGELFF
TRBV11-1	-	-	TRBJ1-2	TGTGCCAGCAGCTTAAACAGGGTAATTGATGGCTACACCTTC	CASSLNRVIDGYTF